The clone carrying this TCR beta chain was observed a handful of times. This record belongs to a study of response to subunit inactivated influenza vaccine. Deletions cut 6 bases from V and 3 bases from J, with 17 bases between. The CDR3 consists of 14 residues. The V gene's germline CDR1 is DFQATT and CDR2 SNEGSKA (reference sequence). Using its own MiXCR run on the RT-PCR reads, TCRdb lists one record per CDR3 protein. The table has about 540,000 distinct CDR3 sequences, roughly 25% seen once. This sample was also put to use in a study of T cells expressing NK-cell markers. From that report: A 5'RACE template switching approach incorporating UMIs was used to make TCR beta cDNA. Dominant NKG2C+ clonotypes in 6 or 7 donors made up roughly 1.0-7.0% of CD8+ T cells.

The chain carries TRBV20-1 and TRBJ2-5; no reliable D call. This receptor was obtained from a man aged 45 to 65 who received an inactivated influenza vaccine. Here the sequenced sample was CD4+ T cells sorted from PBMCs, taken roughly 12 days after vaccination. CDR3 coding DNA: TGCAGTGCCACAACCCCCGTGGCAGAAGAGACCCAGTACTTC. It codes for CSATTPVAEETQYF.